Sequencing of this T cell receptor (beta chain) was carried out in a study of T-cell memory formation after mild COVID-19. Study background: There were largely donor-specific TCR clusters.

Trimming took 4 bases from V and 2 from J, leaving 4 bases between them. The CDR3 has 12 amino acids. Germline assignment: CDR1 SGHTA and CDR2 FQGNSA. Study findings and constraints: There was a balanced CD4/CD8 profile in clones contracting day 15 to 85, and later expanders leaned CD4+. SARS-CoV-2 specificity of second-wave clones peaking day 37 was unconfirmed.

As concerns this clonotype: No antigen is known for it.

TCRdb reprocessed the 5' RACE reads via MiXCR and lists one record per CDR3 protein. The sample shows roughly 280,000 distinct CDR3 sequences, 8% to 10% of them seen only once. V gene TRBV7-2 combines with J gene TRBJ2-3; D not certain. The receptor was derived from a young man who had mild COVID-19 (a few samples of this study predate the infection). Cell type and time point are not known. The sample consisted of PBMCs or a T cell subset sorted from them (not recorded which). The CDR3 reads CASSWFTDTQYF. CDR3 bases: TGTGCCAGCAGCTGGTTCACAGATACGCAGTATTTT.